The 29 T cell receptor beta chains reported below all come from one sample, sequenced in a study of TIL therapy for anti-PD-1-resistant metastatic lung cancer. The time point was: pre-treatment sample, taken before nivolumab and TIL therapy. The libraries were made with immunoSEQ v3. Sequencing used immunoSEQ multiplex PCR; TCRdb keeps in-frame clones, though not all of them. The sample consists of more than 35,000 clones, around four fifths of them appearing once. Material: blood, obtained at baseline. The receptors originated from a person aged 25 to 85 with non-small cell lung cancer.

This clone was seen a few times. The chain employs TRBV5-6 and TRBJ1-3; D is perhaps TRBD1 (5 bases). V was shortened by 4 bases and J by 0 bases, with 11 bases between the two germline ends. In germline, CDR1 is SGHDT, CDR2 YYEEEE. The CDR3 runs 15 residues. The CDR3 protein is CASSETVFSGNTIYF. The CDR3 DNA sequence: TGTGCCAGCAGCGAGACAGTGTTCTCTGGAAACACCATATATTTT.

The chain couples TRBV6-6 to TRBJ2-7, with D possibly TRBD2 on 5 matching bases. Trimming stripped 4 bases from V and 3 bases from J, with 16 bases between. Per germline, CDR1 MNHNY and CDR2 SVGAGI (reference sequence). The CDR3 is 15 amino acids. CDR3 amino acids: CASSSTGTGIYEQYF. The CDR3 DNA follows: TGTGCCAGCAGTTCCACCGGTACGGGGATCTACGAGCAGTACTTC.

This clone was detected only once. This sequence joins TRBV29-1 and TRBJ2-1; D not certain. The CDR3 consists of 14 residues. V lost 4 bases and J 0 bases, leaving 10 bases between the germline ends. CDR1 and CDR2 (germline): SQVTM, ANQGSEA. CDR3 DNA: TGCAGCGTTGGACTGTGGAGCTCCTACAATGAGCAGTTCTTC. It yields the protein CSVGLWSSYNEQFF.

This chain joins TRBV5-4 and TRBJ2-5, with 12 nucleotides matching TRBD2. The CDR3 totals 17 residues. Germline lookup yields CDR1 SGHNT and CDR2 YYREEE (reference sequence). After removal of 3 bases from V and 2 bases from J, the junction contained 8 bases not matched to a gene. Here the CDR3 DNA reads TGTGCCAGCAGCTCCGGGACTAGCGGGTCCCTTCAAGAGACCCAGTACTTC. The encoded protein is CASSSGTSGSLQETQYF.

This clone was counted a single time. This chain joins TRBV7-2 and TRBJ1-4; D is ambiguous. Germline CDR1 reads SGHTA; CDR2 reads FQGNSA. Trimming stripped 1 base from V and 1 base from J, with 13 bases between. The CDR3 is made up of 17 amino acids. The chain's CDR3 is CASSLVGRLGTNEKLFF. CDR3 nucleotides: TGTGCCAGCAGCTTAGTGGGCAGGCTAGGAACTAATGAAAAACTGTTTTTT.

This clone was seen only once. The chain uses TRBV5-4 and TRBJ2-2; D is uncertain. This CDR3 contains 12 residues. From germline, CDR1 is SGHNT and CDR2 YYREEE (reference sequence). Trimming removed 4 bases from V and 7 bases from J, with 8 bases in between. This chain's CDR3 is CASSRTFGELFF. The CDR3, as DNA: TGTGCCAGCAGCCGAACGTTCGGGGAGCTGTTTTTT.

CDR3 protein: CASSEALTGGFEAFF. In DNA form, the CDR3 reads TGTGCCAGCAGTGAAGCGCTCACAGGGGGTTTCGAAGCTTTCTTT. This chain joins TRBV2 and TRBJ1-1; 8 bases match TRBD1. The CDR3 loop spans 15 amino acids. Trimming at V came to 0 bases and at J to 8 bases, leaving 8 bases not matched to a gene. Germline loops: CDR1 SNHLY, CDR2 FYNNEI.

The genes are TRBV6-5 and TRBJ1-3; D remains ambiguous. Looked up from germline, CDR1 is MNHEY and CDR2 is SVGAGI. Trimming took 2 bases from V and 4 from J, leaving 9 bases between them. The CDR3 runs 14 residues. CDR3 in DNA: TGTGCCAGCAGTTACAAGCCGAGGGGAAACACCATATATTTT. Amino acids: CASSYKPRGNTIYF.

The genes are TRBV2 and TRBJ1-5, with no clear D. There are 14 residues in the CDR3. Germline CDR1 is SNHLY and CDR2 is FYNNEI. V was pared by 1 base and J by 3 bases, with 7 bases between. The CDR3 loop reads CASSEVGSNQPQHF. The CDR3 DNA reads TGTGCCAGCAGTGAAGTAGGGTCCAATCAGCCCCAGCATTTT.

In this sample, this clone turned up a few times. CDR3: CASSPASGGTYEQYF. The CDR3 DNA reads TGTGCCAGCAGTCCCGCTAGCGGGGGGACCTACGAGCAGTACTTC. V gene TRBV6-5 combines with J gene TRBJ2-7, with 11 bases matching TRBD2. Trimming at V came to 5 bases and at J to 2 bases, leaving 5 bases not matched to a gene. The CDR3 extends over 15 amino acids. CDR1 and CDR2 (germline): MNHEY, SVGAGI.

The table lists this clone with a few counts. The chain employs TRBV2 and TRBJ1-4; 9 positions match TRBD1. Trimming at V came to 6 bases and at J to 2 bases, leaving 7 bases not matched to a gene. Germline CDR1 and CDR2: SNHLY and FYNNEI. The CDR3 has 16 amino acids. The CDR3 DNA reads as TGTGCCAGCAGGGGACAGGGTGGTGCTACTAATGAAAAACTGTTTTTT. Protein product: CASRGQGGATNEKLFF.

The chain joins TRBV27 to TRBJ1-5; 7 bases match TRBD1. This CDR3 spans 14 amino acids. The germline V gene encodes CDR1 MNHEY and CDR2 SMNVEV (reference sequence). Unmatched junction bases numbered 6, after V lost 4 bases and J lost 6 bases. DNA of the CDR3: TGTGCCAGCAGTTCTCTGGCAGGGGGTCAGCCCCAGCATTTT. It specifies CASSSLAGGQPQHF.

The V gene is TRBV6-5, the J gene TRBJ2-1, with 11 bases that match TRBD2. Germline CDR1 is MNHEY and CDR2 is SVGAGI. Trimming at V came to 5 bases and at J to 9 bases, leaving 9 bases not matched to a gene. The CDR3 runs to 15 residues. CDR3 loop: CASSVGTSGTSEQFF. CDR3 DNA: TGTGCCAGCAGTGTAGGGACTAGCGGAACGTCTGAGCAGTTCTTC.

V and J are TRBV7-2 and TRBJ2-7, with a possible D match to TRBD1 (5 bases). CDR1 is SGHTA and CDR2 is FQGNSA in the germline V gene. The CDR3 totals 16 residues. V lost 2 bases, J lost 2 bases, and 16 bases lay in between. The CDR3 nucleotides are TGTGCCAGCAGCTTACGAAGGGGTCCCCTTACCTACGAGCAGTACTTC. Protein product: CASSLRRGPLTYEQYF.

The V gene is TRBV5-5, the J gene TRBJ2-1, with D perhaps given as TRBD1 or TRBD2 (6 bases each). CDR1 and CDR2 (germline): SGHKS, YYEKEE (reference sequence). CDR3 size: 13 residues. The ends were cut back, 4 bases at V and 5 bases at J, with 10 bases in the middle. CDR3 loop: CASSGGPHNEQFF. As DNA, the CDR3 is TGTGCCAGCAGCGGGGGGCCCCACAATGAGCAGTTCTTC.

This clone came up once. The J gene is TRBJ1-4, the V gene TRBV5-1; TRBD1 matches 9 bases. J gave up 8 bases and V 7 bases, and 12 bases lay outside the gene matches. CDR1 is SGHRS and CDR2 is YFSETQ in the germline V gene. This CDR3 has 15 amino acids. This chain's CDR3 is CASSSEGQGYEKLFF. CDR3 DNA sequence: TGCGCCAGCTCGTCTGAGGGACAGGGCTACGAAAAACTGTTTTTT.

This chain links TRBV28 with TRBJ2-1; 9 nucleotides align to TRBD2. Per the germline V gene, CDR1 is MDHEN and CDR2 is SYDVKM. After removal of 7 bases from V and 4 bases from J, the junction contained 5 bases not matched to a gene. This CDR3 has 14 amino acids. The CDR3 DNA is TGTGCCAGCACGGGACTAGCCTTTTACAATGAGCAGTTCTTC. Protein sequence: CASTGLAFYNEQFF.

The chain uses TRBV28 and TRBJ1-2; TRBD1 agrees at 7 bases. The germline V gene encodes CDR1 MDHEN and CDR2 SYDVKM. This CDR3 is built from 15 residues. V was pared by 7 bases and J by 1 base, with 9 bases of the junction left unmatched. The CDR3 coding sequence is TGTGCCAGCACCCCCAGGGGACAGATTAACTATGGCTACACCTTC. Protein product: CASTPRGQINYGYTF.

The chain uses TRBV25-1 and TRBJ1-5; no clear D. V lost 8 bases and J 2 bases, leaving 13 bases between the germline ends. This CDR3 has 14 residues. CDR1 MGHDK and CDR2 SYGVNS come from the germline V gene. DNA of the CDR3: TGTGCCAGCCGTAGTTACAGTTGCAATCAGCCCCAGCATTTT. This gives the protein CASRSYSCNQPQHF. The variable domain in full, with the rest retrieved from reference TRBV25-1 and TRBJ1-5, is EADIYQTPRYLVIGTGKKITLECSQTMGHDKMYWYQQDPGMELHLIHYSYGVNSTEKGDLSSESTVSRIRTEHFPLTLESARPSHTSQYLCASRSYSCNQPQHFGDGTRLSIL.

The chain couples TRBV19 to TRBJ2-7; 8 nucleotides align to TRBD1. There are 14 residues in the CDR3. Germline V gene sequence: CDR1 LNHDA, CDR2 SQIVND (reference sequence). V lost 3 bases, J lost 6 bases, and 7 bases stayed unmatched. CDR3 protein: CASSIDRGLSEQYF. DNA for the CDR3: TGTGCCAGTAGTATTGACAGGGGACTCTCCGAGCAGTACTTC.

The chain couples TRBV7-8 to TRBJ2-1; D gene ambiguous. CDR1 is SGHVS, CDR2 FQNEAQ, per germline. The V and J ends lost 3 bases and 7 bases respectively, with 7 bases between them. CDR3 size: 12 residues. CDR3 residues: CASSFKRNEQFF. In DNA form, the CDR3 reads TGTGCCAGCAGCTTTAAGAGGAATGAGCAGTTCTTC.

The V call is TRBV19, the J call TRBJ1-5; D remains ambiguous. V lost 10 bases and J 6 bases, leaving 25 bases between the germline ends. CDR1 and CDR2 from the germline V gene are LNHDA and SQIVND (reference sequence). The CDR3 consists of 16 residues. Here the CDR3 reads CATVPGHLTGGQPQHF. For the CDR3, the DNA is TGTGCCACCGTTCCGGGCCACCTAACGGGTGGTCAGCCCCAGCATTTT.

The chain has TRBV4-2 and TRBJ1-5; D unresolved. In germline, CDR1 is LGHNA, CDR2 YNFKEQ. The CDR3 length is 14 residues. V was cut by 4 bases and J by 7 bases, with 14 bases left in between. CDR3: CASSPAQVQQPQHF. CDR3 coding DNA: TGTGCCAGCAGCCCTGCCCAAGTTCAACAGCCCCAGCATTTT.

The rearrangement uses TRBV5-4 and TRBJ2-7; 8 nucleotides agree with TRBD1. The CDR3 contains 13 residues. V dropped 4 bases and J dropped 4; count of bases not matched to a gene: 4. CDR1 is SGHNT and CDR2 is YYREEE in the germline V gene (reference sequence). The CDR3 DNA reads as TGTGCCAGCAGCGCGGACAGGGTTTACGAGCAGTACTTC. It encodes CASSADRVYEQYF.

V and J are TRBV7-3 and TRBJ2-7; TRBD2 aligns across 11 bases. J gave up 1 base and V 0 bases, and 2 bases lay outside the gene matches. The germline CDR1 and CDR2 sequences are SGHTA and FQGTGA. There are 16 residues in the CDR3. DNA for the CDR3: TGTGCCAGCAGCTTAACTGGGACTAGCGGATCCTACGAGCAGTACTTC. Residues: CASSLTGTSGSYEQYF.

The CDR3 DNA sequence: TGTGCCAGCTCACCACCCGGACCAGGTCCCAATGAGCAGTTCTTC. This gives the protein CASSPPGPGPNEQFF. The chain links TRBV18 to TRBJ2-1; D remains unclear. The CDR3 contains 15 residues. Germline V lookup: CDR1 KGHSH, CDR2 LQKENI. Trimming took 0 bases from V and 6 from J, leaving 12 bases between them.

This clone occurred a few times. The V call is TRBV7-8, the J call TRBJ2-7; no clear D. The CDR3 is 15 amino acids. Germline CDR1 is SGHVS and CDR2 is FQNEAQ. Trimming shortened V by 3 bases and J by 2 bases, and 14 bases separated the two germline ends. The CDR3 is CASSFSGSATYEQYF. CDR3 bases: TGTGCCAGCAGCTTCTCCGGATCGGCCACCTACGAGCAGTACTTC.

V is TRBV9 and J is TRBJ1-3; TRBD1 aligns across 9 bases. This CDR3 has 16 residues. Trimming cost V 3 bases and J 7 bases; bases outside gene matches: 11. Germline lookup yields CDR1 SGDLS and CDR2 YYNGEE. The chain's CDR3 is CASSEDRGYLGNTIYF. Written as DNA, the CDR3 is TGTGCCAGCAGCGAAGACAGGGGGTATCTAGGGAACACCATATATTTT.

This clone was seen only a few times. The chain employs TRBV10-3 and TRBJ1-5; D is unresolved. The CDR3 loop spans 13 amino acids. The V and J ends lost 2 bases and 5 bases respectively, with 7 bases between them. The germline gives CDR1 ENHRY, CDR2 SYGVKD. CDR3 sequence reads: CAISEPGYQPQHF. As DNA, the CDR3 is TGTGCCATCAGTGAGCCGGGGTATCAGCCCCAGCATTTT.